Below, 25 T cell receptor beta chains from the same sample are listed, as sequenced in a study of blood T cell repertoires in COVID-19. Some clones are missing from TCRdb's copy, which holds only in-frame ones; the method was immunoSEQ multiplex PCR. The sample yields some 190,000 clones, about 88% seen once. Specimen: PBMCs or T cells enriched from blood (not recorded which). These receptors originate from a woman aged 30 to 39 who had recovered from COVID-19.

The chain uses TRBV7-2 and TRBJ1-1, with TRBD1 as a possible D gene (6 bases). Germline V lookup: CDR1 SGHTA, CDR2 FQGNSA. With 5 bases removed from V and 5 bases from J, the gap between germline ends came to 15 bases. The CDR3 is 14 amino acids. The CDR3 DNA is TGTGCCAGCAGCCTACCGAGGGGGTGGACTGAAGCTTTCTTT. Amino acids: CASSLPRGWTEAFF.

The J gene is TRBJ1-5, the V gene TRBV30, with D possibly being TRBD1 (6 bases). The germline V gene encodes CDR1 GTSNPN and CDR2 SVGIG (reference sequence). The CDR3 has 14 residues. The V end lost 1 base, the J end lost 7 bases, and 14 bases lay between the germline ends. CDR3 residues: CAWSGGQGGQPQHF. Here the CDR3 DNA reads TGTGCCTGGAGTGGGGGGCAGGGAGGGCAGCCCCAGCATTTT.

The CDR3 protein is CASSFVGNTIYF. The CDR3 DNA reads as TGTGCCAGCAGCTTCGTCGGAAACACCATATATTTT. The chain is built from TRBV7-2 and TRBJ1-3; D not resolved. V lost 3 bases, J lost 4 bases, and 4 bases lay in between. Germline-derived CDR1 and CDR2 are SGHTA and FQGNSA. This CDR3 has 12 residues.

The chain combines TRBV6-5 with TRBJ2-6; 7 nucleotides agree with TRBD1. V lost 7 bases, J lost 2 bases, and 5 bases stayed unmatched. The CDR3 extends over 15 amino acids. Germline assignment: CDR1 MNHEY and CDR2 SVGAGI. The CDR3 protein is CASNNRGTGANVLTF. Here the CDR3 DNA reads TGTGCCAGCAATAACAGGGGCACTGGGGCCAACGTCCTGACTTTC.

As DNA, the CDR3 is TGTGCCAGCAGCCAACCAGGGGACACAGATACGCAGTATTTT. This gives the protein CASSQPGDTDTQYF. V gene TRBV3-1 (or the pseudogene TRBV3-2) combines with J gene TRBJ2-3; possibly TRBD1 for D (6 bases). Germline CDR1 LGHDT, CDR2 YNNKEL (reference sequence). V lost 2 bases to trimming and J lost 2 bases, with 8 bases between them. This CDR3 contains 14 residues.

The genes are TRBV19 and TRBJ1-1; perhaps TRBD1 as D (6 bases). Trimming shortened V by 5 bases and J by 4 bases, and 14 bases separated the two germline ends. The CDR3 is 14 residues long. CDR1 and CDR2 (germline): LNHDA, SQIVND (reference sequence). The CDR3 is CASSADRLITEAFF. Written as DNA, the CDR3 is TGTGCCAGTAGTGCCGACAGGCTGATCACTGAAGCTTTCTTT.

The chain carries TRBV28 and TRBJ1-1; D may be TRBD1 (5 bases). This CDR3 is built from 14 residues. CDR1 and CDR2 (germline): MDHEN, SYDVKM. Deletions cut 6 bases from V and 4 bases from J, with 15 bases between. The CDR3 here is CASSSPGGRTEAFF. The CDR3 DNA reads as TGTGCCAGCAGCTCACCCGGGGGTCGCACTGAAGCTTTCTTT.

About this clone itself: The same CDR3 is also encoded by other DNA sequences in this sample. This chain connects TRBV4-1 to TRBJ2-1; D perhaps matches TRBD2 (5 bases). Germline CDR1 reads MGHRA; CDR2 reads YSYEKL. The V and J ends lost 0 bases and 3 bases respectively, with 6 bases between them. The CDR3 is made up of 14 amino acids. CDR3 DNA sequence: TGCGCCAGCAGCCAAGAAGGAGGCTACAATGAGCAGTTCTTC. Translation: CASSQEGGYNEQFF.

The V gene is TRBV9, the J gene TRBJ2-3, with TRBD1 matching 7 bases. Losses at the gene ends were 0 bases for V and 4 bases for J; bases not matched to a gene: 5. The CDR3 is 15 residues long. Germline loops: CDR1 SGDLS, CDR2 YYNGEE. CDR3 nucleotides: TGTGCCAGCAGCGTAGATCACAGGGGCTCAGATACGCAGTATTTT. It encodes CASSVDHRGSDTQYF. The entire variable domain, with the rest obtained from reference TRBV9 and TRBJ2-3, is as follows: DSGVTQTPKHLITATGQRVTLRCSPRSGDLSVYWYQQSLDQGLQFLIQYYNGEERAKGNILERFSAQQFPDLHSELNLSSLELGDSALYFCASSVDHRGSDTQYFGPGTRLTVL.

V gene TRBV29-1 combines with J gene TRBJ2-7, with D maybe TRBD1 (6 bases). Looked up from germline, CDR1 is SQVTM and CDR2 is ANQGSEA. The CDR3 runs to 12 residues. Trimming left V 1 base short and J 2 bases short, with 6 bases between. The CDR3 coding sequence is TGCAGCGTTGAAGGGACAGCCTACGAGCAGTACTTC. Encoded protein: CSVEGTAYEQYF.

In this sample, this clone turned up a few times. This chain uses TRBV6-5 with TRBJ1-2; 7 nucleotides line up with TRBD1. V was clipped by 8 bases and J by 6 bases; unmatched bases: 12. CDR1 is MNHEY and CDR2 is SVGAGI in the germline V gene. There are 14 residues in the CDR3. CDR3 residues: CASGFTGEANGYTF. The CDR3 coding sequence is TGTGCCAGCGGATTTACAGGGGAAGCGAATGGCTACACCTTC.

The chain has TRBV9 and TRBJ2-4; D perhaps matches TRBD2 (6 bases). Trimming took off 3 bases at V and 10 bases at J, with 20 bases between the two ends. Germline values: CDR1 SGDLS, CDR2 YYNGEE. CDR3 size: 15 residues. For the CDR3, the DNA is TGTGCCAGCAGCGAGGGACTCACGATTCGGCAGATTCAGTACTTC. This sequence encodes CASSEGLTIRQIQYF.

The chain carries TRBV4-2 and TRBJ2-1; 14 bases match TRBD2. Germline CDR1 LGHNA, CDR2 YNFKEQ. This CDR3 region has 15 residues. V gave up 1 base and J gave up 8 bases; unmatched junction bases: 1. The CDR3 nucleotides read TGTGCCAGCAGCCAAGGGGGACTAGCGGGAGATGAGCAGTTCTTC. It translates to CASSQGGLAGDEQFF.

CDR3 nucleotides: TGTGCCTGGAGTAAAGGACAGGGTTTTCGAAACACCATATATTTT. Protein product: CAWSKGQGFRNTIYF. This chain links TRBV30 with TRBJ1-3; 8 nucleotides line up with TRBD1. This CDR3 has 15 amino acids. Germline assignment: CDR1 GTSNPN and CDR2 SVGIG (reference sequence). J gave up 5 bases and V 2 bases, and 8 bases lay outside the gene matches.

The chain recombines TRBV6-4 with TRBJ2-4; 8 nucleotides match TRBD1. This CDR3 has 13 amino acids. Losses at the gene ends were 0 bases for V and 8 bases for J; bases not matched to a gene: 0. CDR1 is MRHNA and CDR2 is SNTAGT in the germline V gene. CDR3 nucleotides: TGTGCCAGCAGTGACTCGGACAGGGACATTCAGTACTTC. It translates to CASSDSDRDIQYF.

V is TRBV19 and J is TRBJ2-1, with 8 bases identical to TRBD2. V dropped 7 bases and J dropped 9; count of bases not matched to a gene: 11. The germline V gene encodes CDR1 LNHDA and CDR2 SQIVND (reference sequence). This CDR3 comprises 14 residues. The CDR3 reads CASTPGLVMSEQFF. DNA for the CDR3: TGTGCCAGTACCCCGGGACTAGTCATGAGTGAGCAGTTCTTC.

The chain couples TRBV6-5 to TRBJ1-2; 9 bases map to TRBD1. The CDR3 has 13 amino acids. V trimming: 8 bases; J trimming: 2 bases; junction bases outside the gene matches: 3. Per germline, CDR1 MNHEY and CDR2 SVGAGI. In DNA, the CDR3 is TGTGCCAGCGGACAGGGGATGAACTATGGCTACACCTTC. Amino acid sequence: CASGQGMNYGYTF.

This clone has a handful of counts. V and J are TRBV11-2 and TRBJ2-1, with 9 bases that match TRBD2. The CDR3 is 16 amino acids. The V gene end was trimmed by 5 bases and the J gene end by 6 bases; junction bases not matched to a gene: 11. CDR1 and CDR2 (germline): SGHAT, FQNNGV. The CDR3 coding sequence is TGTGCCAGCAGCCTTTTAGCGGGAGCAGTAAGCAATGAGCAGTTCTTC. This codes for CASSLLAGAVSNEQFF.

V is TRBV6-4 and J is TRBJ1-2; possibly TRBD1 for D (6 bases). This CDR3 comprises 14 residues. With 6 bases removed from V and 4 bases from J, the gap between germline ends came to 15 bases. CDR1 is MRHNA and CDR2 is SNTAGT in the germline V gene. The CDR3 coding sequence is TGTGCCAGCAGCCAGGGACAAGGACTCTATGGCTACACCTTC. Translated: CASSQGQGLYGYTF.

This clone came up a few times. The rearrangement links TRBV7-2 to TRBJ2-1, with 9 positions matching TRBD2. This CDR3 is 18 amino acids long. In germline, CDR1 is SGHTA, CDR2 FQGNSA. The junction had 14 bases not matched to a gene; V was cut back by 1 base and J by 7 bases. In DNA, the CDR3 is TGTGCCAGCAGCTTAGACCGAATGGGGCGGGGGGGCTGGAATGAGCAGTTCTTC. Residues: CASSLDRMGRGGWNEQFF.

The rearrangement uses TRBV19 and TRBJ1-4; D is possibly TRBD1 (6 bases). Germline lookup yields CDR1 LNHDA and CDR2 SQIVND (reference sequence). The length of the CDR3 is 14 residues. V lost 6 bases and J 0 bases, leaving 8 bases between the germline ends. The CDR3, as DNA: TGTGCCAGTAGGGACAGCGCAACTAATGAAAAACTGTTTTTT. Translation gives CASRDSATNEKLFF.

CDR3 nucleotide sequence: TGCGCCAGCAGCCCATTCCCAGCAAGCGGGACTGGCTACACCTTC. Residues: CASSPFPASGTGYTF. The rearrangement links TRBV5-1 to TRBJ1-2, with a weak D call TRBD1 (5 bases). This CDR3 region has 15 residues. V was cut by 4 bases and J by 7 bases, with 20 bases left in between. Germline CDR1 is SGHRS and CDR2 is YFSETQ. The full variable domain, rest sourced from reference TRBV5-1 and TRBJ1-2, is KAGVTQTPRYLIKTRGQQVTLSCSPISGHRSVSWYQQTPGQGLQFLFEYFSETQRNKGNFPGRFSGRQFSNSRSEMNVSTLELGDSALYLCASSPFPASGTGYTFGSGTRLTVV.

This clone was detected only once. V gene TRBV7-6 combines with J gene TRBJ1-2, with D perhaps matching TRBD1 (5 bases). V was cut by 5 bases and J by 5 bases, with 9 bases left in between. Germline values: CDR1 SGHVS, CDR2 FNYEAQ. This CDR3 region has 12 residues. DNA for the CDR3: TGTGCCAGCAGCCCCGGACATTATGGCTACACCTTC. It is translated as CASSPGHYGYTF.

V is TRBV6-5 and J is TRBJ2-5; 12 nucleotides agree with TRBD2. The CDR3 runs 16 residues. The V gene end was trimmed by 4 bases and the J gene end by 1 base; junction bases not matched to a gene: 4. Germline V gene lookup returns CDR1 MNHEY and CDR2 SVGAGI. DNA of the CDR3: TGTGCCAGCAGTTCAGGACTAGCGGGAATCCAAGAGACCCAGTACTTC. This translates into CASSSGLAGIQETQYF.

This sequence joins TRBV5-1 and TRBJ2-2; D is uncertain. The CDR3 runs to 15 residues. Trimming took 0 bases from V and 4 from J, leaving 10 bases between them. Germline V gives CDR1 SGHRS, CDR2 YFSETQ. The CDR3 DNA follows: TGCGCCAGCAGCTTGGCCGTCGGTTCCACCGGGGAGCTGTTTTTT. It translates to CASSLAVGSTGELFF.